These 7 T cell receptor beta chains originate from one sample sequenced in a study of T cell responses to AZD1222 COVID-19 vaccine. Here immunoSEQ multiplex PCR was the method, and the copy in TCRdb shows in-frame clones only, minus some. The sample lists fewer than 200,000 clones; approximately 90% were seen once. Specimen: peripheral blood, collected 28 days after the second AZD1222 dose. Source of these receptors: an adult who received the AZD1222 COVID-19 vaccine.

The chain carries TRBV5-5 and TRBJ1-2; 7 bases are shared with TRBD1. This CDR3 has 14 residues. CDR1 is SGHKS and CDR2 is YYEKEE in the germline V gene (reference sequence). V lost 1 base and J lost 3; bases outside the gene matches: 3. The CDR3 nucleotides read TGTGCCAGCAGCTTGTTGGGGACAGACTATGGCTACACCTTC. The encoded protein is CASSLLGTDYGYTF. The variable domain in full, with the rest retrieved from reference TRBV5-5 and TRBJ1-2, is DAGVTQSPTHLIKTRGQQVTLRCSPISGHKSVSWYQQVLGQGPQFIFQYYEKEERGRGNFPDRFSARQFPNYSSELNVNALLLGDSALYLCASSLLGTDYGYTFGSGTRLTVV.

Remarks on this clone: The same CDR3 can be traced to other DNA sequences in this sample. The chain links TRBV3-1 (or the pseudogene TRBV3-2) to TRBJ1-1; a weak D match, TRBD1 (5 bases). Deletions cut 4 bases from V and 5 bases from J, with 8 bases between. The germline V gene has CDR1 LGHDT and CDR2 YNNKEL (reference sequence). This CDR3 has 12 residues. The CDR3 here is CASSRAGTEAFF. The CDR3 coding sequence is TGTGCCAGCAGCCGGGCAGGGACTGAAGCTTTCTTT.

This chain connects TRBV5-8 to TRBJ2-7; TRBD1 might be the D (6 bases). The CDR3 has 14 amino acids. Germline CDR1 reads SGHTS; CDR2 reads YDEGEE. Deletions cut 10 bases from V and 3 bases from J, with 20 bases between. Here the CDR3 reads CAQGPRQAYYEQYF. Written as DNA, the CDR3 is TGTGCCCAAGGACCACGACAGGCTTACTACGAGCAGTACTTC.

The chain links TRBV18 to TRBJ2-3; D is unresolved. The CDR3 is made up of 14 amino acids. The ends were cut back, 0 bases at V and 10 bases at J, with 14 bases in the middle. Germline V gene lookup returns CDR1 KGHSH and CDR2 LQKENI. The CDR3 here is CASSPPSGYKAQYF. The CDR3 region has the DNA TGTGCCAGCTCACCACCGTCCGGGTATAAGGCGCAGTATTTT. The variable domain in full, with the rest retrieved from reference TRBV18 and TRBJ2-3, is NAGVMQNPRHLVRRRGQEARLRCSPMKGHSHVYWYRQLPEEGLKFMVYLQKENIIDESGMPKERFSAEFPKEGPSILRIQQVVRGDSAAYFCASSPPSGYKAQYFGPGTRLTVL.

This clone was detected only once. The CDR3 spells CASSQGFGESGNTIYF. The CDR3 region has the DNA TGCGCCAGCAGCCAAGGGTTCGGGGAATCTGGAAACACCATATATTTT. V and J are TRBV4-1 and TRBJ1-3, with unresolved D. From germline, CDR1 is MGHRA and CDR2 YSYEKL. V dropped 1 base and J dropped 1 base, with 11 bases sitting between them. This CDR3 is 16 amino acids long.

About this clone itself: One end of the junction is discordant with germline, which a read error may explain. The chain has TRBV5-8 and TRBJ1-2, with a tentative D call TRBD1 (6 bases). Germline CDR1 SGHTS, CDR2 YDEGEE. CDR3 length: 12 residues. The CDR3 protein is CASSLVTDRANF. The CDR3 DNA is TGTGCCAGCAGCTTGGTAACGGACAGAGCCAACTTC.

The chain combines TRBV6-1 with TRBJ1-3; D is unclear. Germline V gene sequence: CDR1 MNHNS, CDR2 SASEGT. The CDR3 has 15 residues. Trimming took 3 bases from V and 2 from J, leaving 11 bases between them. The CDR3 sequence is CASSDGRAAGNTIYF. The CDR3 DNA is TGTGCCAGCAGTGACGGGCGAGCGGCTGGAAACACCATATATTTT.